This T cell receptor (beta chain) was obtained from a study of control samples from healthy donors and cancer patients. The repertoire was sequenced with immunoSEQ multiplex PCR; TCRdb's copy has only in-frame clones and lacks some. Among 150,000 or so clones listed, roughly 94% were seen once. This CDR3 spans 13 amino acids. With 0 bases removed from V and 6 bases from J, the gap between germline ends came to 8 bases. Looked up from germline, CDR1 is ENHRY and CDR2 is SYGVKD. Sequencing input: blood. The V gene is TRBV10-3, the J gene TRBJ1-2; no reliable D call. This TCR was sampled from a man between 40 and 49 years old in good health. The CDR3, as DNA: TGTGCCATCAGTGAGTCATTAATGGATGGCTACACCTTC. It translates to CAISESLMDGYTF.